A selection of T cell receptor beta chains follows, all from one sample in a study of blood T cell repertoires in COVID-19. The data were produced by immunoSEQ multiplex PCR, yet TCRdb's version contains in-frame clones alone and is incomplete. The sample lists about 220,000 clones, less than 90% occurring once. The sequenced sample was PBMCs or T cells enriched from blood (not recorded which). The receptors were gathered from a woman aged 40 to 55 who had recovered from COVID-19. Each CDR3 is given with its conserved first and last residue. The D gene is left open where the match is weak. The listing skips clone size in some rows; elsewhere it reads once, few, many or a size class.

clone_size: NA; j_call: TRBJ1-2; d_call: TRBD1; v_call: TRBV28; cdr3_nt: TGTGCCAGCAGTTTTTACGACAGGGTTTCATATGGCTACACCTTC; cdr3_aa: CASSFYDRVSYGYTF
clone_size: NA; j_call: TRBJ2-2; d_call: TRBD1; v_call: TRBV5-8; cdr3_nt: TGTGCCAGCAGCCACGGGGACAGGTCAGGGGAGCTGTTTTTT; cdr3_aa: CASSHGDRSGELFF
clone_size: NA; j_call: TRBJ2-4; d_call: TRBD2; v_call: TRBV5-1; cdr3_nt: TGCGCCAGCAGCTTGGACCGTGGCGGGGGTCAGTACTTC; cdr3_aa: CASSLDRGGGQYF
clone_size: once; j_call: TRBJ1-1; d_call: NA; v_call: TRBV19; cdr3_nt: TGTGCCAGTAGTATTAGAGGGCGACGAATGAACACTGAAGCTTTCTTT; cdr3_aa: CASSIRGRRMNTEAFF
clone_size: NA; j_call: TRBJ1-1; d_call: TRBD1; v_call: TRBV7-2; cdr3_nt: TGTGCCAGCAGCTTAGGACAGGGAGCGGGTGAAGCTTTCTTT; cdr3_aa: CASSLGQGAGEAFF
clone_size: NA; j_call: TRBJ1-1; d_call: NA; v_call: TRBV2; cdr3_nt: TGTGCCAGCACGGGGGAAGTCTCTGAAGCTTTCTTT; cdr3_aa: CASTGEVSEAFF
clone_size: NA; j_call: TRBJ1-6; d_call: NA; v_call: TRBV6-2/TRBV6-3; cdr3_nt: TGTGCCAGCAGCCCTAGGTCGGGAGGGTCCTATAATTCACCCCTCCACTTT; cdr3_aa: CASSPRSGGSYNSPLHF
clone_size: NA; j_call: TRBJ2-7; d_call: TRBD2; v_call: TRBV19; cdr3_nt: TGTGCCAGTAGTATTTCGGCTAGCGGGCGGAGCTACGAGCAGTACTTC; cdr3_aa: CASSISASGRSYEQYF
clone_size: NA; j_call: TRBJ2-2; d_call: TRBD1; v_call: TRBV18; cdr3_nt: TGTGCCAGCTCACCATTTCCCCCGACAGGGGGTAACACCGGGGAGCTGTTTTTT; cdr3_aa: CASSPFPPTGGNTGELFF
clone_size: NA; j_call: TRBJ2-4; d_call: TRBD2; v_call: TRBV7-2; cdr3_nt: TGTGCCAGCAGCCCTAGTCCGAGCGGGGGCAAAAACATTCAGTACTTC; cdr3_aa: CASSPSPSGGKNIQYF
clone_size: NA; j_call: TRBJ2-3; d_call: NA; v_call: TRBV13; cdr3_nt: TGTGCCAGCAGCTTATTGCGGGGCCGCACAGATACGCAGTATTTT; cdr3_aa: CASSLLRGRTDTQYF
clone_size: NA; j_call: TRBJ2-2; d_call: NA; v_call: TRBV5-1; cdr3_nt: TGCGCCAGCAGCTTTGGGGCCAACACCGGGGAGCTGTTTTTT; cdr3_aa: CASSFGANTGELFF
clone_size: NA; j_call: TRBJ2-3; d_call: NA; v_call: TRBV2; cdr3_nt: TGTGCCAGGGGCGGGGAGAGCACAGATACGCAGTATTTT; cdr3_aa: CARGGESTDTQYF
clone_size: once; j_call: TRBJ1-1; d_call: NA; v_call: TRBV7-9; cdr3_nt: TGTGCCAGCAGCTTAGATGGGGGGACTGAAGCTTTCTTT; cdr3_aa: CASSLDGGTEAFF
clone_size: NA; j_call: TRBJ2-5; d_call: NA; v_call: TRBV28; cdr3_nt: TGTGCCAGCAGTTCGACCGACAGAAAAGAGACCCAGTACTTC; cdr3_aa: CASSSTDRKETQYF
clone_size: NA; j_call: TRBJ1-2; d_call: NA; v_call: TRBV27; cdr3_nt: TGTGCCAGCAGTTTATCCATCGACAGGCCGGCCTATGGCTACACCTTC; cdr3_aa: CASSLSIDRPAYGYTF
clone_size: NA; j_call: TRBJ1-2; d_call: NA; v_call: TRBV5-8; cdr3_nt: TGTGCCAGCAGCCCCCGGGACACCGCCCGCCTCTATGGCTACACCTTC; cdr3_aa: CASSPRDTARLYGYTF
clone_size: NA; j_call: TRBJ2-7; d_call: NA; v_call: TRBV5-1; cdr3_nt: TGCGCCAGCAGCTTGGTTGGTGACAGCCTCTACGAGCAGTACTTC; cdr3_aa: CASSLVGDSLYEQYF
clone_size: NA; j_call: TRBJ1-2; d_call: NA; v_call: TRBV5-1; cdr3_nt: TGCGCCAGCAGTCGGGATTACTATGGCTACACCTTC; cdr3_aa: CASSRDYYGYTF
clone_size: NA; j_call: TRBJ1-1; d_call: NA; v_call: TRBV29-1; cdr3_nt: TGCAGCGTTGAAGATATAGGCGGGGGGACTGAAGCTTTCTTT; cdr3_aa: CSVEDIGGGTEAFF
clone_size: NA; j_call: TRBJ2-3; d_call: TRBD1; v_call: TRBV11-2; cdr3_nt: TGTGCCAGCAGCCCTAGGGACAGGGGTCGGCCAGATACGCAGTATTTT; cdr3_aa: CASSPRDRGRPDTQYF
clone_size: NA; j_call: TRBJ1-6; d_call: NA; v_call: TRBV27; cdr3_nt: TGTGCCAGCAGTTTACAGCCAGGGGCATCCTCCTATAATTCACCCCTCCACTTT; cdr3_aa: CASSLQPGASSYNSPLHF
clone_size: NA; j_call: TRBJ2-4; d_call: NA; v_call: TRBV7-2; cdr3_nt: TGTGCCAGCAGCCCCGGCAGGGCCCTAGCCAAAAACATTCAGTACTTC; cdr3_aa: CASSPGRALAKNIQYF
clone_size: NA; j_call: TRBJ2-1; d_call: TRBD2; v_call: TRBV11-2; cdr3_nt: TGTGCCAGCAGTCCCACAGCGGGAGGGTACAATGAGCAGTTCTTC; cdr3_aa: CASSPTAGGYNEQFF
clone_size: NA; j_call: TRBJ2-3; d_call: NA; v_call: TRBV5-1; cdr3_nt: TGCGCCAGCAGCTTGACTAGTTATAGCACAGATACGCAGTATTTT; cdr3_aa: CASSLTSYSTDTQYF
clone_size: NA; j_call: TRBJ1-2; d_call: NA; v_call: TRBV6-5; cdr3_nt: TGTGCCAGCAGTCCACAGGTTGCCGTTGGCTACACCTTC; cdr3_aa: CASSPQVAVGYTF
clone_size: NA; j_call: TRBJ2-1; d_call: TRBD2; v_call: TRBV5-1; cdr3_nt: TGCGCCAGCAGCTTGGAGGTAGCGGGGTACAATGAGCAGTTCTTC; cdr3_aa: CASSLEVAGYNEQFF
clone_size: NA; j_call: TRBJ1-4; d_call: NA; v_call: TRBV30; cdr3_nt: TGTGCCTGGAGTGTACGAGGGGGACCTACTTCAACTAATGAAAAACTGTTTTTT; cdr3_aa: CAWSVRGGPTSTNEKLFF
clone_size: NA; j_call: TRBJ1-4; d_call: TRBD1; v_call: TRBV23-1; cdr3_nt: TGCGCCAGCAGTCACGACAGGGTGGTGAGGAAAAAACTGTTTTTT; cdr3_aa: CASSHDRVVRKKLFF
clone_size: NA; j_call: TRBJ1-1; d_call: TRBD1; v_call: TRBV7-2; cdr3_nt: TGTGCCAGCAGCCGACCAGGGGGTGAAGCTTTCTTT; cdr3_aa: CASSRPGGEAFF
clone_size: NA; j_call: TRBJ2-2; d_call: TRBD2; v_call: TRBV7-9; cdr3_nt: TGTGCCAGCAGCTACACTAGCGGGGACACCGGGGAGCTGTTTTTT; cdr3_aa: CASSYTSGDTGELFF
clone_size: few; j_call: TRBJ2-1; d_call: NA; v_call: TRBV11-3; cdr3_nt: TGTGCCAGCAGCTTAGGCGGGGACGGGCGGGAGCAGTTCTTC; cdr3_aa: CASSLGGDGREQFF
clone_size: NA; j_call: TRBJ1-2; d_call: NA; v_call: TRBV28; cdr3_nt: TGTGCCAGCAGCACCCTTCAGGCCCCCTATGGCTACACCTTC; cdr3_aa: CASSTLQAPYGYTF
clone_size: NA; j_call: TRBJ1-1; d_call: NA; v_call: TRBV10-3; cdr3_nt: TGTGCCATCAGTGGCAACAGGGACACTGAAGCTTTCTTT; cdr3_aa: CAISGNRDTEAFF
clone_size: NA; j_call: TRBJ1-4; d_call: NA; v_call: TRBV4-1; cdr3_nt: TGCGCCAGCAGCCAAGATAACCGGGTCATGGTCTATGAAAAACTGTTTTTT; cdr3_aa: CASSQDNRVMVYEKLFF
clone_size: NA; j_call: TRBJ1-4; d_call: TRBD1; v_call: TRBV11-2; cdr3_nt: TGTGCCAGCAGCTACAGGGGGGCTAATGAAAAACTGTTTTTT; cdr3_aa: CASSYRGANEKLFF
clone_size: NA; j_call: TRBJ2-2; d_call: TRBD2; v_call: TRBV7-3; cdr3_nt: TGTGCCAGCAGCTTGATGGCGGGAGCCGCGAACACCGGGGAGCTGTTTTTT; cdr3_aa: CASSLMAGAANTGELFF
clone_size: NA; j_call: TRBJ1-4; d_call: NA; v_call: TRBV5-1; cdr3_nt: TGCGCCAGCAGCTTAAAGGGGATAACTAATGAAAAACTGTTTTTT; cdr3_aa: CASSLKGITNEKLFF
clone_size: once; j_call: TRBJ2-1; d_call: TRBD2; v_call: TRBV5-1; cdr3_nt: TGCGCCAGCAGCCTACAGGGACTAGCGGACTTTCGGAATGAGCAGTTCTTC; cdr3_aa: CASSLQGLADFRNEQFF
clone_size: NA; j_call: TRBJ1-2; d_call: NA; v_call: TRBV19; cdr3_nt: TGTGCCAGTAGCCCCCGTTTGGGCTACACCTTC; cdr3_aa: CASSPRLGYTF